The 31 T cell receptor beta chains below were found in one sample sequenced in a study of blood T cells in healthy people across ages. With a J-beta primer mix and a sample-barcoded 5' primer, a second PCR ran about 7 to 12 cycles. In TCRdb, the 5' RACE reads were re-called with MiXCR into one record per CDR3 protein. The sample comprises 1,500,000 or so distinct CDR3 sequences, less than 45% of which are singletons, and under 5% rests with the top ten. The sample was blood. The source of these receptors is a young woman in good health.

This clonotype was counted only a few times. This chain joins TRBV28 and TRBJ2-1; TRBD2 is a possible D gene (5 bases). The CDR3 sequence is 16 residues long. Germline loops: CDR1 MDHEN, CDR2 SYDVKM. The V end lost 5 bases, the J end lost 1 base, and 15 bases lay between the germline ends. The CDR3 bases are TGTGCCAGCAGTCTTGAGCTAGCACGGTCCTACAATGAGCAGTTCTTC. Amino acids: CASSLELARSYNEQFF.

J is TRBJ2-1 and V is TRBV7-2; the match to TRBD2 covers 11 bases. The CDR3 spans 16 residues. V lost 1 base to trimming and J lost 5 bases; unmatched junction nucleotides: 4. Per germline, CDR1 SGHTA and CDR2 FQGNSA. CDR3 sequence reads: CASSLEGTSGHNEQFF. Written as DNA, the CDR3 is TGTGCCAGCAGCTTAGAGGGGACTAGCGGCCACAATGAGCAGTTCTTC.

This clonotype was detected a few times. V gene TRBV27 combines with J gene TRBJ1-6; D not resolved. The CDR3 totals 12 residues. CDR1 is MNHEY, CDR2 SMNVEV, per germline (reference sequence). V was pared by 7 bases and J by 14 bases, with 15 bases between. As DNA, the CDR3 is TGTGCCAGCATGTATCCGAACTTCACCCTCCACTTT. This sequence encodes CASMYPNFTLHF.

The chain recombines TRBV20-1 with TRBJ2-1, with 14 bases matching TRBD2. The J segment lost 0 bases and the V segment lost 8 bases, leaving 6 bases of the junction unmatched. The germline V gene encodes CDR1 DFQATT and CDR2 SNEGSKA (reference sequence). CDR3 size: 16 residues. The CDR3 loop is CSPGLAGEYSYNEQFF. The CDR3 DNA sequence: TGCAGTCCGGGACTAGCGGGAGAGTACTCCTACAATGAGCAGTTCTTC.

In this sample, this clonotype turned up many times. The rearrangement links TRBV5-1 to TRBJ2-3; 7 nucleotides agree with TRBD2. Germline CDR1 is SGHRS and CDR2 is YFSETQ. The length of the CDR3 is 15 residues. V lost 3 bases, J lost 2 bases, and 6 bases stayed unmatched. The CDR3 loop is CASSSPGLTTDTQYF. As DNA, the CDR3 is TGCGCCAGCAGCTCGCCGGGACTAACCACAGATACGCAGTATTTT.

The gene calls are TRBV19 and TRBJ1-1, with D maybe TRBD1 (6 bases). This CDR3 comprises 13 residues. V was shortened by 4 bases and J by 5 bases, with 11 bases between the two germline ends. Germline CDR1 LNHDA, CDR2 SQIVND (reference sequence). The CDR3 nucleotides read TGTGCCAGTAGTACCAGGGGACGGACTGAAGCTTTCTTT. The encoded protein is CASSTRGRTEAFF.

Notes on this clonotype: A read error may produce the germline difference seen at one junction end. The rearrangement uses TRBV12-3 or TRBV12-4 and TRBJ2-5; unclear D gene. The CDR3 contains 13 residues. The CDR3 spells CAGSFEARETQYF. The CDR3 nucleotides read TGTGCCGGCAGTTTTGAGGCTAGAGAGACCCAGTACTTC.

This chain joins TRBV24-1 and TRBJ2-3, with TRBD2 matching 11 bases. The CDR3 extends over 17 amino acids. Per the germline V gene, CDR1 is KGHDR and CDR2 is SFDVKD. V shed 4 bases, J shed 2 bases, and the junction held 7 bases outside the gene matches. For the CDR3, the DNA is TGTGCCACCAGTGAGGGAAGACTAGCGGGAAACACAGATACGCAGTATTTT. It specifies CATSEGRLAGNTDTQYF.

This rearrangement joins TRBV7-2 to TRBJ2-7; TRBD2 matches at 13 bases. Germline V gene data show CDR1 as SGHTA and CDR2 as FQGNSA. With V trimmed by 5 bases and J by 7 bases, 8 bases remained unmatched. The CDR3 spans 15 residues. Written as DNA, the CDR3 is TGTGCCAGCAGCACCGGACTAGCGGGAGTCGAGGAGCAGTACTTC. Translating gives CASSTGLAGVEEQYF.

This clonotype was observed a handful of times. The chain is built from TRBV7-2 and TRBJ2-1, with TRBD2 matching over 13 bases. The CDR3 consists of 18 residues. V lost 6 bases to trimming and J lost 2 bases; unmatched junction nucleotides: 10. Per germline, CDR1 SGHTA and CDR2 FQGNSA. The CDR3 nucleotides are TGTGCCAGCAGACGGACTAGCGGGAGTTACGGCACCTACAATGAGCAGTTCTTC. Translating it yields CASRRTSGSYGTYNEQFF.

The J gene is TRBJ1-2, the V gene TRBV27; possible D gene TRBD1, 6 bases. Per the germline V gene, CDR1 is MNHEY and CDR2 is SMNVEV (reference sequence). CDR3 length equals 13 residues. V lost 4 bases, J lost 7 bases, and 13 bases lay in between. CDR3 bases: TGTGCCAGCAGTTCAGGGGTCAGCTGTGGCTACACCTTC. It translates to CASSSGVSCGYTF.

The chain employs TRBV13 and TRBJ2-4; perhaps TRBD2 as D (6 bases). Deletions cut 5 bases from V and 13 bases from J, with 24 bases between. CDR3 length: 15 residues. Germline V gene lookup returns CDR1 PRHDT and CDR2 FYEKMQ (reference sequence). CDR3 protein: CASSQSGTGHNEQYF. The DNA of the CDR3 is TGTGCCAGCAGCCAATCCGGGACTGGGCACAATGAGCAGTACTTC.

To note about this clonotype: This may stem from a read error, because a much larger clone lies one nucleotide away. V gene TRBV6-1 combines with J gene TRBJ2-6, with D possibly being TRBD1 (5 bases). CDR1 MNHNS and CDR2 SASEGT come from the germline V gene. The CDR3 contains 15 residues. CDR3 in amino acids: CASRAVLSGATVLTF. Written as DNA, the CDR3 is TGTGCCAGCAGAGCTGTCCTCTCTGGGGCCACCGTCCTGACTTTC.

The V gene is TRBV4-3, the J gene TRBJ1-1; 9 positions agree with TRBD1. Germline lookup yields CDR1 LGHNA and CDR2 YSLEER. With V trimmed by 1 base and J by 4 bases, 4 bases remained unmatched. The CDR3 is made up of 15 amino acids. The CDR3 region is CASSQGTGAATEAFF. The CDR3 nucleotides are TGCGCCAGCAGCCAAGGGACAGGGGCAGCCACTGAAGCTTTCTTT.

The rearrangement links TRBV6-1 to TRBJ1-2; 8 bases agree with TRBD1. Looked up from germline, CDR1 is MNHNS and CDR2 is SASEGT. The junction had 5 bases not matched to a gene; V was cut back by 7 bases and J by 1 base. This CDR3 has 14 amino acids. The CDR3 region is CASNPDRGNYGYTF. The CDR3 DNA reads TGTGCCAGCAATCCCGACAGGGGTAACTATGGCTACACCTTC.

This clonotype showed up just a few times. This chain links TRBV7-9 with TRBJ1-2; D is perhaps TRBD1 (6 bases). Trimming removed 4 bases at V and 5 bases at J, with 17 bases between. The CDR3 is 15 residues long. Germline CDR1 is SEHNR and CDR2 is FQNEAQ (reference sequence). This chain's CDR3 is CASSSAGGAGYGYTF. CDR3 coding DNA: TGTGCCAGCAGCTCGGCGGGGGGCGCCGGTTATGGCTACACCTTC. Combining the CDR3 with reference TRBV7-9 and TRBJ1-2 gives the whole variable domain DTGVSQNPRHKITKRGQNVTFRCDPISEHNRLYWYRQTLGQGPEFLTYFQNEAQLEKSRLLSDRFSAERPKGSFSTLEIQRTEQGDSAMYLCASSSAGGAGYGYTFGSGTRLTVV.

This chain uses TRBV3-1 with TRBJ1-2; D is undetermined. This CDR3 region has 14 residues. The germline CDR1 and CDR2 sequences are LGHDT and YNNKEL (reference sequence). V lost 1 base to trimming and J lost 7 bases, with 13 bases between them. The chain's CDR3 is CASSQAGRWGGYTF. CDR3 sequence (DNA): TGTGCCAGCAGCCAAGCGGGGAGATGGGGTGGCTACACCTTC.

This chain connects TRBV15 to TRBJ2-1; 7 positions agree with TRBD2. Germline V CDR1 and CDR2: LNHNV, YYDKDF (reference sequence). The CDR3 consists of 16 residues. The J segment lost 2 bases and the V segment lost 0 bases, leaving 4 bases of the junction unmatched. This CDR3 reads CATSRDLLAPYNEQFF. The CDR3 DNA reads as TGTGCCACCAGCAGAGATCTACTAGCGCCCTACAATGAGCAGTTCTTC.

The CDR3 is CSARVPGAYYGYTF. The CDR3 nucleotides are TGCAGTGCTAGAGTACCGGGGGCGTACTATGGCTACACCTTC. The chain is built from TRBV20-1 and TRBJ1-2, with a possible D match to TRBD1 (6 bases). This CDR3 region has 14 residues. Trimming cost V 1 base and J 3 bases, with 12 bases left between them. Germline CDR1 is DFQATT and CDR2 is SNEGSKA (reference sequence).

This chain connects TRBV19 to TRBJ2-7; TRBD1 aligns across 12 bases. The CDR3 is 14 residues long. Germline CDR1 and CDR2: LNHDA and SQIVND (reference sequence). With 9 bases clipped from V and 7 bases from J, the junction kept 10 bases outside the gene matches. The chain's CDR3 is CASTPGQGANEQYF. CDR3 sequence (DNA): TGTGCCAGCACACCGGGACAGGGGGCGAATGAGCAGTACTTC.

Here the CDR3 DNA reads TGTGCCAGCAGTTACGGACAGGGGGGGCACGCTTTCTTT. The encoded protein is CASSYGQGGHAFF. The chain carries TRBV6-6 and TRBJ1-1; 10 bases are a match to TRBD1. This CDR3 has 13 residues. The V segment lost 2 bases and the J segment 11 bases; nucleotides outside the gene matches: 5. Germline CDR1 reads MNHNY; CDR2 reads SVGAGI (reference sequence).

The V gene is TRBV4-2, the J gene TRBJ2-7; D unclear. The CDR3 contains 14 residues. Germline V gene sequence: CDR1 LGHNA, CDR2 YNFKEQ. Trimming pared 4 bases from V and 0 bases from J, leaving 10 bases between. CDR3 in DNA: TGTGCCAGCAGCCCTAAACCGAACTCCTACGAGCAGTACTTC. This gives the protein CASSPKPNSYEQYF.

This clonotype was picked up a small number of times. The CDR3 reads CSVYEGIPYEQYF. CDR3 DNA sequence: TGCAGCGTTTACGAGGGGATCCCCTACGAGCAGTACTTC. The chain is built from TRBV29-1 and TRBJ2-7; D is possibly TRBD1 or TRBD2 (5 bases each). The V and J ends lost 5 bases and 2 bases respectively, with 13 bases between them. Germline V gives CDR1 SQVTM, CDR2 ANQGSEA. This CDR3 region has 13 residues.

This rearrangement joins TRBV10-3 to TRBJ1-1; possible D gene TRBD1, 6 bases. The V end lost 5 bases, the J end lost 4 bases, and 14 bases lay between the germline ends. This CDR3 has 14 amino acids. In germline, CDR1 is ENHRY, CDR2 SYGVKD. The chain's CDR3 is CAISNREGGTEAFF. The CDR3 bases are TGTGCCATCAGTAACAGGGAAGGGGGCACTGAAGCTTTCTTT.

The chain joins TRBV13 to TRBJ2-4; D is unclear. The CDR3 length is 14 residues. Germline V gene lookup returns CDR1 PRHDT and CDR2 FYEKMQ (reference sequence). Between the trimmed V and J ends, which lost 0 bases and 6 bases, there was a span of 9 bases. CDR3 residues: CASSLGDSGNIQYF. The CDR3 nucleotides are TGTGCCAGCAGCTTAGGTGACTCAGGAAACATTCAGTACTTC.

This rearrangement joins TRBV12-3 or TRBV12-4 to TRBJ2-7, with 10 bases fitting TRBD1. V lost 2 bases to trimming and J lost 7 bases; unmatched junction nucleotides: 8. The CDR3 has 15 residues. The CDR3 coding sequence is TGTGCCAGCAGTTTAAGACAGGGGGCACTGGTTGAGCAGTACTTC. Its translation is CASSLRQGALVEQYF.

This clonotype has a handful of counts. The chain recombines TRBV7-2 with TRBJ1-2, with D perhaps TRBD1 (5 bases). The germline CDR1 and CDR2 sequences are SGHTA and FQGNSA. The CDR3 runs 15 residues. The germline V and J ends were trimmed by 2 bases and 8 bases, with 18 bases remaining between them. CDR3 sequence: CASSLMGESIGGYTF. CDR3 DNA sequence: TGTGCCAGCAGCTTAATGGGGGAAAGTATTGGCGGCTACACCTTC.

This clonotype appeared a few times. The chain couples TRBV7-2 to TRBJ1-6; no reliable D call. Looked up from germline, CDR1 is SGHTA and CDR2 is FQGNSA. The CDR3 totals 15 residues. V gave up 3 bases and J gave up 3 bases, with 9 bases separating them. The CDR3 protein is CASSFAVGYNSPLHF. The CDR3 DNA is TGTGCCAGCAGCTTCGCCGTCGGCTATAATTCACCCCTCCACTTT.

This clonotype was seen a handful of times. This chain joins TRBV29-1 and TRBJ2-1, with D maybe TRBD1 (5 bases). The germline CDR1 and CDR2 sequences are SQVTM and ANQGSEA. CDR3 length: 14 residues. Between the trimmed V and J ends, which lost 1 base and 8 bases, there was a span of 15 bases. In nucleotides, the CDR3 is TGCAGCGTTGAAGTTAGCAGGGTGTCATATGAGCAGTTCTTC. Translating gives CSVEVSRVSYEQFF.

This clonotype has just a few counts. The chain is built from TRBV20-1 and TRBJ2-3, with D unresolved. Germline values: CDR1 DFQATT, CDR2 SNEGSKA (reference sequence). Trimming removed 6 bases at V and 5 bases at J, with 9 bases between. This CDR3 region has 11 residues. The CDR3 loop is CSAPLIDTQYF. Here the CDR3 DNA reads TGCAGTGCACCCCTCATAGATACGCAGTATTTT.

V and J are TRBV6-2 or TRBV6-3 and TRBJ2-1; D may match TRBD1 or TRBD2 (6 bases each). The CDR3 spans 16 residues. Germline assignment: CDR1 MNHEY and CDR2 SVGEGT. V was pared by 6 bases and J by 4 bases, with 19 bases between. CDR3 nucleotides: TGTGCCAGCAGCCAAAATAAGGGGGGACCATACAATGAGCAGTTCTTC. Translated, it gives CASSQNKGGPYNEQFF.